Listed here are 18 T cell receptor beta chains from one sample, sequenced in a study of blood T cell repertoires in COVID-19. The assay was immunoSEQ multiplex PCR, and TCRdb's table has in-frame clones only and misses some. This sample has around 330,000 clones, with roughly nine tenths found just once. Sequencing input: PBMCs or T cells enriched from blood (not recorded which). All receptors come from a man aged 60 to 75 who had recovered from COVID-19.

The chain carries TRBV10-3 and TRBJ2-1, with TRBD2 matching 11 bases. CDR1 and CDR2 from the germline V gene are ENHRY and SYGVKD. The trim removed 0 bases at V and 5 bases at J, leaving 6 bases unmatched. The CDR3 sequence is 17 residues long. CDR3 nucleotides: TGTGCCATCAGTGAGTCACTAGCGGGAGAATCCGACAATGAGCAGTTCTTC. The encoded protein is CAISESLAGESDNEQFF.

The chain links TRBV19 to TRBJ1-5; D gene unclear. The V end was cut by 5 bases, the J end by 1 base, with 18 bases between. Germline values: CDR1 LNHDA, CDR2 SQIVND (reference sequence). The length of the CDR3 is 17 residues. In DNA, the CDR3 is TGTGCCAGTAGTCAGATCCAGGCGAGTATGAGCAATCAGCCCCAGCATTTT. This codes for CASSQIQASMSNQPQHF.

This clone was counted between two and nine times. V gene TRBV6-5 combines with J gene TRBJ2-7; 7 positions match TRBD1. The CDR3 runs to 14 residues. Germline trimming cut 5 bases from V and 1 base from J; bases unmatched to any gene: 5. The germline V gene encodes CDR1 MNHEY and CDR2 SVGAGI. Here the CDR3 reads CASSRQGQSYEQYF. The CDR3 DNA reads as TGTGCCAGCAGTCGACAGGGTCAGTCCTACGAGCAGTACTTC.

V gene TRBV29-1 combines with J gene TRBJ2-5; 9 nucleotides align to TRBD1. V shed 2 bases and J 4 bases; nucleotides not matched to a gene: 2. CDR1 is SQVTM, CDR2 ANQGSEA, per germline. This CDR3 region has 13 residues. The CDR3, as DNA: TGCAGCGTTGAAACAGGGGGCGGAGAGACCCAGTACTTC. As protein: CSVETGGGETQYF.

This sequence joins TRBV5-5 and TRBJ1-5, with TRBD1 matching over 7 bases. The CDR3 covers 16 residues. Per germline, CDR1 SGHKS and CDR2 YYEKEE (reference sequence). With V trimmed by 1 base and J by 5 bases, 9 bases remained unmatched. This chain's CDR3 is CASSLYQGVTDQPQHF. The DNA for the CDR3 is TGTGCCAGCAGCTTGTATCAGGGGGTGACAGATCAGCCCCAGCATTTT. The whole variable domain, remainder taken from reference TRBV5-5 and TRBJ1-5, is DAGVTQSPTHLIKTRGQQVTLRCSPISGHKSVSWYQQVLGQGPQFIFQYYEKEERGRGNFPDRFSARQFPNYSSELNVNALLLGDSALYLCASSLYQGVTDQPQHFGDGTRLSIL.

This chain joins TRBV6-5 and TRBJ2-3; 8 bases are a match to TRBD1. Germline CDR1 and CDR2: MNHEY and SVGAGI. CDR3 length: 15 residues. Trimming at V came to 2 bases and at J to 3 bases, leaving 4 bases not matched to a gene. The CDR3 here is CASSYGQGRTDTQYF. Written as DNA, the CDR3 is TGTGCCAGCAGTTACGGACAGGGAAGGACAGATACGCAGTATTTT.

This clone was counted once. Here the CDR3 DNA reads TGCGCCAGCAGCTTGACACCGAACACTGAAGCTTTCTTT. It translates to CASSLTPNTEAFF. V usage is TRBV5-1 and J usage is TRBJ1-1, with unresolved D. V was trimmed by 1 base and J by 1 base, leaving 5 bases between them. The CDR3 contains 13 residues. Germline assignment: CDR1 SGHRS and CDR2 YFSETQ.

The chain recombines TRBV6-5 with TRBJ2-1; weak D call: TRBD2 (6 bases). Germline V CDR1 and CDR2: MNHEY, SVGAGI. V gave up 8 bases and J gave up 4 bases, with 6 bases separating them. The CDR3 runs 11 residues. The CDR3 here is CASREYNEQFF. CDR3 sequence (DNA): TGTGCCAGCCGGGAGTACAATGAGCAGTTCTTC.

The chain is built from TRBV4-1 and TRBJ1-1, with TRBD1 identical over 7 bases. Losses at the gene ends were 0 bases for V and 0 bases for J; bases not matched to a gene: 13. The CDR3 loop spans 19 amino acids. From germline, CDR1 is MGHRA and CDR2 YSYEKL. DNA for the CDR3: TGCGCCAGCAGCCAAGATCGGGGTAGGGGGCATGGGATGAACACTGAAGCTTTCTTT. Amino acids: CASSQDRGRGHGMNTEAFF.

The chain joins TRBV2 to TRBJ2-7, with D perhaps TRBD1 (5 bases). The CDR3 runs to 13 residues. The V gene's germline CDR1 is SNHLY and CDR2 FYNNEI. The V end was cut by 2 bases, the J end by 4 bases, with 9 bases between. The CDR3 here is CASSEYQGYEQYF. The CDR3 nucleotides are TGTGCCAGCAGTGAATATCAGGGATACGAGCAGTACTTC.

The chain uses TRBV6-2 or TRBV6-3 and TRBJ2-1; 9 positions agree with TRBD2. The CDR3 loop spans 15 amino acids. From germline, CDR1 is MNHEY and CDR2 SVGEGT. V trimming: 7 bases; J trimming: 6 bases; junction bases outside the gene matches: 10. The CDR3 protein is CASIPGTSNANEQFF. CDR3 nucleotides: TGTGCCAGCATCCCCGGGACTAGCAATGCCAATGAGCAGTTCTTC.

CDR3 coding DNA: TGTGCCAGCAGACCTTTACAGGCGAGCTCCTCCTACGAGCAGTACTTC. Encoded protein: CASRPLQASSSYEQYF. V and J are TRBV28 and TRBJ2-7, with a tentative D call TRBD1 (5 bases). The CDR3 has 16 amino acids. V lost 6 bases and J lost 0, with 18 bases in between. Germline CDR1 reads MDHEN; CDR2 reads SYDVKM.

This clone was seen a single time. The CDR3 sequence: CASRPLRAGGLNTQYF. DNA for the CDR3: TGTGCCAGCAGACCCTTGAGAGCAGGGGGCCTAAATACGCAGTATTTT. This chain joins TRBV7-2 and TRBJ2-3; TRBD1 aligns across 8 bases. Germline values: CDR1 SGHTA, CDR2 FQGNSA. This CDR3 region has 16 residues. V lost 6 bases to trimming and J lost 7 bases; unmatched junction nucleotides: 15.

The chain combines TRBV10-3 with TRBJ1-3, with TRBD1 matching 7 bases. Trimming removed 6 bases from V and 3 bases from J; junction bases left unmatched: 8. Germline V lookup: CDR1 ENHRY, CDR2 SYGVKD. CDR3 length: 15 residues. DNA for the CDR3: TGTGCCATCAGCCAAGTTACAGGGGTTGGAAACACCATATATTTT. Its protein is CAISQVTGVGNTIYF.

This clone was seen a single time. The chain joins TRBV7-3 to TRBJ2-3, with D maybe TRBD2 (5 bases). This CDR3 has 16 amino acids. Germline V gene data show CDR1 as SGHTA and CDR2 as FQGTGA. V was clipped by 2 bases and J by 0 bases, with 12 bases between them. This CDR3 is CASSLVSETSTDTQYF. CDR3 DNA: TGTGCCAGCAGCTTAGTTAGCGAAACTAGCACAGATACGCAGTATTTT.

The CDR3 DNA follows: TGTGCCAGCAGCCATTCTACCCCGGGTGAGCAGTTCTTC. It yields the protein CASSHSTPGEQFF. The chain uses TRBV7-8 and TRBJ2-1; D remains ambiguous. Germline V gives CDR1 SGHVS, CDR2 FQNEAQ. This CDR3 spans 13 amino acids. V was shortened by 5 bases and J by 9 bases, with 14 bases between the two germline ends.

The rearrangement joins TRBV5-1 to TRBJ2-1, with 8 bases fitting TRBD1. The V gene end was trimmed by 0 bases and the J gene end by 4 bases; junction bases not matched to a gene: 0. This CDR3 spans 14 amino acids. Per the germline V gene, CDR1 is SGHRS and CDR2 is YFSETQ. The CDR3 region is CASSLGDRYNEQFF. Here the CDR3 DNA reads TGCGCCAGCAGCTTGGGGGACAGGTACAATGAGCAGTTCTTC.

The genes are TRBV24-1 and TRBJ1-1, with D unclear. The length of the CDR3 is 14 residues. V lost 4 bases to trimming and J lost 0 bases, with 8 bases between them. The V gene's germline CDR1 is KGHDR and CDR2 SFDVKD. Written as DNA, the CDR3 is TGTGCCACCAGTGACTCGCAGGTGAACACTGAAGCTTTCTTT. It codes for CATSDSQVNTEAFF.